The T cell receptor beta chain described here comes from a study of T cell clonotyping in hematopoietic cell transplantation. TCRdb keeps only in-frame clones here, not all; method: immunoSEQ multiplex PCR. The sample yields tens of thousands of clones, 85% to 90% seen once. The time point: recipient sample about 28 days before transplant, after cytoreduction. A note on this clone: The target antigen is unknown.

Study-wide results and limits: No sorting was done, leaving CD4 and CD8 contributions mixed.

This receptor was identified in a man between 60 and 70 years old with biphenotypic leukemia. Some clones in this sample may be carry-over from other donors' samples. The sample consisted of peripheral blood mononuclear cells, taken before stem cell transplant.

This CDR3 reads CASSAGPGQGATEAFF. The CDR3 nucleotides read TGTGCCAGCTCAGCCGGTCCGGGACAGGGGGCCACTGAAGCTTTCTTT. This chain joins TRBV18 and TRBJ1-1, with 12 bases that match TRBD1. J was trimmed by 4 bases and V by 5 bases; bases with no gene match: 8. This CDR3 is 16 amino acids long. From germline, CDR1 is KGHSH and CDR2 LQKENI.